These 13 T cell receptor beta chains originate from one sample sequenced in a study of blood T cell repertoires in COVID-19. The protocol was immunoSEQ multiplex PCR, while the TCRdb copy is restricted to in-frame clones and leaves out a portion. The data contain some 80,000 clones, more than 65% of them singletons. Sequenced sample: peripheral blood. These receptors all stem from a woman between 50 and 59 years old with acute or convalescent COVID-19.

V gene TRBV19 combines with J gene TRBJ2-1; TRBD1 matches 7 bases. The germline CDR1 and CDR2 sequences are LNHDA and SQIVND (reference sequence). There are 14 residues in the CDR3. Trimming removed 6 bases from V and 4 bases from J; junction bases left unmatched: 6. The CDR3 DNA reads TGTGCCAGTAGGGGGAGACAGGGATACAATGAGCAGTTCTTC. Protein product: CASRGRQGYNEQFF.

The table lists this clone with a count of one. CDR3 nucleotide sequence: TGTGCCAGCAGCGTAGCGGTGGGAGGCAATTACAATGAGCAGTTCTTC. Protein sequence: CASSVAVGGNYNEQFF. The rearrangement joins TRBV9 to TRBJ2-1; tentative D call: TRBD2 (6 bases). In germline, CDR1 is SGDLS, CDR2 YYNGEE. This CDR3 region has 16 residues. V was clipped by 0 bases and J by 4 bases, with 14 bases between them. The full variable domain, with the rest looked up from reference TRBV9 and TRBJ2-1, is DSGVTQTPKHLITATGQRVTLRCSPRSGDLSVYWYQQSLDQGLQFLIQYYNGEERAKGNILERFSAQQFPDLHSELNLSSLELGDSALYFCASSVAVGGNYNEQFFGPGTRLTVL.

DNA for the CDR3: TGTGCCAGCAGCCAACTCCCCGGGTCGCTCGAGCAGTACTTC. Protein: CASSQLPGSLEQYF. The genes are TRBV4-2 and TRBJ2-7, with no clear D. V lost 2 bases to trimming and J lost 6 bases, with 14 bases between them. The CDR3 extends over 14 amino acids. CDR1 is LGHNA, CDR2 YNFKEQ, per germline.

This chain links TRBV10-3 with TRBJ1-5, with 8 bases lining up with TRBD1. The CDR3 extends over 16 amino acids. The trim removed 3 bases at V and 1 base at J, leaving 5 bases unmatched. Germline-derived CDR1 and CDR2 are ENHRY and SYGVKD. This CDR3 reads CAISESDRGSNQPQHF. In DNA form, the CDR3 reads TGTGCCATCAGTGAATCCGACAGGGGAAGCAATCAGCCCCAGCATTTT.

V and J are TRBV11-3 and TRBJ2-7, with D perhaps matching TRBD1 (5 bases). Deletions cut 1 base from V and 5 bases from J, with 15 bases between. Germline CDR1 is SGHNT and CDR2 is YENEEA. The CDR3 length is 15 residues. For the CDR3, the DNA is TGTGCCAGCAGCTTAGGTGGCGATCAGGGCCACGAGCAGTACTTC. Encoded protein: CASSLGGDQGHEQYF. The full variable domain, its missing parts supplied by reference TRBV11-3 and TRBJ2-7, is EAGVVQSPRYKIIEKKQPVAFWCNPISGHNTLYWYLQNLGQGPELLIRYENEEAVDDSQLPKDRFSAERLKGVDSTLKIQPAELGDSAVYLCASSLGGDQGHEQYFGPGTRLTVT.

This chain joins TRBV5-8 and TRBJ2-5; D not certain. V dropped 1 base and J dropped 2 bases, with 6 bases sitting between them. Germline lookup yields CDR1 SGHTS and CDR2 YDEGEE. The CDR3 is 13 residues long. In DNA form, the CDR3 reads TGTGCCAGCAGCTTGCCCCAGCAAGAGACCCAGTACTTC. This sequence encodes CASSLPQQETQYF.

The J gene is TRBJ2-1, the V gene TRBV12-2; no DNA check was done on the table's D call, TRBD2. TRBV12-2 has pseudogene status. CDR3 length: 18 residues. The DNA of the CDR3 is TGTGCAAGTCGCCCGCGTACTACCGCGGTGCACTATTCGGATGAGCAGTTCTTC. Translated, it gives CASRPRTTAVHYSDEQFF.

This clone was counted many times. The genes are TRBV9 and TRBJ1-4, with TRBD1 identical over 8 bases. The CDR3 has 16 residues. The germline V gene encodes CDR1 SGDLS and CDR2 YYNGEE. V lost 0 bases to trimming and J lost 7 bases; unmatched junction nucleotides: 8. The CDR3 loop reads CASSVGSQGAGEKLFF. CDR3 coding DNA: TGTGCCAGCAGCGTAGGGAGTCAGGGGGCTGGTGAAAAACTGTTTTTT. Drawing the rest from reference TRBV9 and TRBJ1-4, the complete variable domain is DSGVTQTPKHLITATGQRVTLRCSPRSGDLSVYWYQQSLDQGLQFLIQYYNGEERAKGNILERFSAQQFPDLHSELNLSSLELGDSALYFCASSVGSQGAGEKLFFGSGTQLSVL.

This clone appeared a single time. The chain has TRBV12-3 or TRBV12-4 and TRBJ1-4, with TRBD1 as a possible D gene (6 bases). The ends were cut back, 7 bases at V and 8 bases at J, with 14 bases in the middle. CDR3 size: 13 residues. The CDR3 loop reads CASKRGGVEKLFF. CDR3 bases: TGTGCCAGCAAAAGGGGGGGAGTGGAAAAACTGTTTTTT.

The chain recombines TRBV12-3 or TRBV12-4 with TRBJ1-3, with D possibly being TRBD1 (5 bases). CDR3 size: 13 residues. Trimming left V 5 bases short and J 2 bases short, with 7 bases between. CDR3 region: CASSGRAGNTIYF. The CDR3 nucleotides are TGTGCCAGCAGTGGCAGGGCTGGAAACACCATATATTTT.

This chain connects TRBV29-1 to TRBJ1-2; 7 positions match TRBD1. Germline V gene data show CDR1 as SQVTM and CDR2 as ANQGSEA. The ends lost 1 base at V and 3 bases at J; junction bases unmatched: 2. The CDR3 extends over 13 amino acids. Here the CDR3 DNA reads TGCAGCGTTGAAGGGGACAGAGACTATGGCTACACCTTC. Protein: CSVEGDRDYGYTF.

CDR3 sequence: CASSITATNEKLFF. The CDR3 bases are TGTGCCAGCAGTATCACTGCAACTAATGAAAAACTGTTTTTT. The rearrangement uses TRBV28 and TRBJ1-4; no definite D call. The CDR3 sequence is 14 residues long. V was shortened by 5 bases and J by 0 bases, with 7 bases between the two germline ends. The germline V gene encodes CDR1 MDHEN and CDR2 SYDVKM.

The chain employs TRBV19 and TRBJ2-7; D not resolved. The CDR3 is made up of 15 amino acids. Deletions cut 5 bases from V and 2 bases from J, with 16 bases between. Germline loops: CDR1 LNHDA, CDR2 SQIVND (reference sequence). CDR3 coding DNA: TGTGCCAGTAGTCCACAGTACTCCAGGCCCTACGAGCAGTACTTC. Translating gives CASSPQYSRPYEQYF.